This T cell receptor beta chain came from a study of T-cell reconstitution after alpha-beta-depleted transplantation in children. The V gene's germline CDR1 is SGHRS and CDR2 YFSETQ. The CDR3 covers 16 residues. The V end was cut by 4 bases, the J end by 3 bases, with 20 bases between. Molecular barcoding with unique molecular identifiers was used for the TCRbeta library. TCRdb passed the PCR reads through MiXCR, listing each CDR3 protein once. The table shows fewer than 150,000 distinct CDR3 sequences, with around 9.8% occurring only once. The receptor was derived from a girl under three years old who had a stem cell transplant for combined immunodeficiency, so the T cells may come from the graft donor. The specimen comprised PBMCs, mostly from graft donor cells, sampled 180 days after TCRalphabeta/CD19-depleted stem cell transplant. This rearrangement joins TRBV5-1 to TRBJ2-7; tentative D call: TRBD1 (5 bases). CDR3 residues: CASSPKARGHLYEQYF. The CDR3, as DNA: TGCGCCAGCAGCCCTAAAGCTCGCGGACACCTCTACGAGCAGTACTTC.